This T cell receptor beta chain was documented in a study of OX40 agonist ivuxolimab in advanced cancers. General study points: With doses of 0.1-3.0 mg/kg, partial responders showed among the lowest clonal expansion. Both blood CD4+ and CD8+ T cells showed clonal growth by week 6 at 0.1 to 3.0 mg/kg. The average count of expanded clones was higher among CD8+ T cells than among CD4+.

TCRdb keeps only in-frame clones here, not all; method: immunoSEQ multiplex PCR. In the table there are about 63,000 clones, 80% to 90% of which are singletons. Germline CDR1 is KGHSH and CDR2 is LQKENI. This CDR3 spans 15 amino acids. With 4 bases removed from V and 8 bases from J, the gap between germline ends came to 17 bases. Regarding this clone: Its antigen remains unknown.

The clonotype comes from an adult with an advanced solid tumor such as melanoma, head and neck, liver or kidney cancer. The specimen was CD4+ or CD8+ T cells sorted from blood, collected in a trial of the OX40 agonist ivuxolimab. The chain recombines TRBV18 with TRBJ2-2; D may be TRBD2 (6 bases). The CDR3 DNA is TGTGCCAGCTCACTCTCGATCCGGGAGCTGGGGGAGCTGTTTTTT. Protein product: CASSLSIRELGELFF. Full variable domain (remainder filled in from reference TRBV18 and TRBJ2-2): NAGVMQNPRHLVRRRGQEARLRCSPMKGHSHVYWYRQLPEEGLKFMVYLQKENIIDESGMPKERFSAEFPKEGPSILRIQQVVRGDSAAYFCASSLSIRELGELFFGEGSRLTVL.